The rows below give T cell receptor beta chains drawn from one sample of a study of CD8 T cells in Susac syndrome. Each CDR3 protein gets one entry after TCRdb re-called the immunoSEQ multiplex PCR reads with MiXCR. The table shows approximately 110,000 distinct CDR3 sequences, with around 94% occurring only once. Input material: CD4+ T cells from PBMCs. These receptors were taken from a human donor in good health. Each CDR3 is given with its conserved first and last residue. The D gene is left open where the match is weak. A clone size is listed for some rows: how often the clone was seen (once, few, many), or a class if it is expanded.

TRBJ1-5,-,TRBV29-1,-,CSARLGNQPQHF,TGCAGCGCCCGCTTGGGGAATCAGCCCCAGCATTTT
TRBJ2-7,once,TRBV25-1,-,CASRKGGDNYEQYF,TGTGCCAGCAGAAAGGGGGGGGACAACTACGAGCAGTACTTC
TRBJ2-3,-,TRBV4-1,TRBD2,CASSPGLHTDTQYF,TGCGCCAGCAGTCCGGGACTACACACAGATACGCAGTATTTT
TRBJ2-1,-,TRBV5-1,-,CASSLAGPNEQFF,TGCGCCAGCAGCTTGGCGGGGCCGAATGAGCAGTTCTTC
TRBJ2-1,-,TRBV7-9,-,CASSLTSTEQFF,TGTGCCAGCAGCTTGACTAGTACCGAGCAGTTCTTC
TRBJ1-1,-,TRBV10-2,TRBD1,CASKGQMNTEAFF,TGCGCCAGCAAGGGACAGATGAACACTGAAGCTTTCTTT
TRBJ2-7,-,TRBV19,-,CASSIRSRGYEQYF,TGTGCCAGTAGTATTAGATCCAGGGGCTACGAGCAGTACTTC
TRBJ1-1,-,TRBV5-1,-,CASRESLMNTEAFF,TGCGCCAGCAGGGAATCCCTTATGAACACTGAAGCTTTCTTT
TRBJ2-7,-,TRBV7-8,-,CASSPTHYEQYF,TGTGCCAGCAGCCCCACTCACTACGAGCAGTACTTC
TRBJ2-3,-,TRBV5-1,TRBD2,CASSPPGLAGGSTDTQYF,TGCGCCAGCAGCCCTCCGGGACTAGCGGGAGGTAGCACAGATACGCAGTATTTT
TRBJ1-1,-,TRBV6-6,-,CASSSQTNTEAFF,TGTGCCAGCAGTTCCCAGACGAACACTGAAGCTTTCTTT
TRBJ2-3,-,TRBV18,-,CASSPLRNTDTQYF,TGTGCCAGCTCACCACTTCGGAACACAGATACGCAGTATTTT
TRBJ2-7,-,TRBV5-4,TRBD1,CASSLEGFKAGGAQYF,TGTGCCAGCAGCTTGGAAGGTTTTAAAGCAGGGGGTGCGCAGTACTTC
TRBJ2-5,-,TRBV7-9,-,CASSPLSWRGNQETQYF,TGTGCCAGCAGCCCCCTGAGCTGGAGGGGTAACCAAGAGACCCAGTACTTC
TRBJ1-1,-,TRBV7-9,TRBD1,CASSDRGPMNTEAFF,TGTGCCAGCAGCGACAGGGGGCCCATGAACACTGAAGCTTTCTTT
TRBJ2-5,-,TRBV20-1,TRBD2,CSAIRTSGSQETQYF,TGCAGTGCCATTCGGACTAGCGGGAGTCAGGAGACCCAGTACTTC
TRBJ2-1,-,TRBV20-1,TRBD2,CSARLPSGMGDEQFF,TGCAGTGCTCGCCTTCCTAGCGGGATGGGCGATGAGCAGTTCTTC
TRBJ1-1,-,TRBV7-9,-,CASSLAKDGSNTEAFF,TGTGCCAGCAGCTTAGCGAAGGACGGATCGAACACTGAAGCTTTCTTT
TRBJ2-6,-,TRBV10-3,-,CAISGGELGPPGANVLTF,TGTGCCATCAGTGGAGGAGAGTTGGGTCCCCCTGGGGCCAACGTCCTGACTTTC
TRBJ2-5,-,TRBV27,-,CASSFWGSQSAQETQYF,TGTGCCAGCAGTTTTTGGGGCAGCCAGAGCGCACAAGAGACCCAGTACTTC
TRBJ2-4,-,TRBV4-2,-,CASSQDRQLPGIQYF,TGTGCCAGCAGCCAAGATCGCCAACTCCCGGGAATTCAGTACTTC
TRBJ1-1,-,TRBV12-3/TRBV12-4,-,CASSPRGGALAFF,TGTGCCAGCAGCCCCCGCGGCGGGGCTCTGGCTTTCTTT
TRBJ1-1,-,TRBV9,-,CASSAGRGATEAFF,TGTGCCAGCAGCGCCGGGAGGGGGGCCACTGAAGCTTTCTTT
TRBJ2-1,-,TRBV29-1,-,CSVVSPTGYSYNEQFF,TGCAGCGTTGTTTCGCCCACGGGGTATTCCTACAATGAGCAGTTCTTC
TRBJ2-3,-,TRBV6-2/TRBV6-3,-,CASRSSSGESDTQYF,TGTGCCAGCCGGAGTAGTAGCGGTGAATCAGATACGCAGTATTTT
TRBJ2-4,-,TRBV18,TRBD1,CASSSRDRILAKNIQYF,TGTGCCAGCTCATCCCGGGACAGAATACTAGCCAAAAACATTCAGTACTTC
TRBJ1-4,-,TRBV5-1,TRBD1,CASSLGQVEEKLFF,TGCGCCAGCAGCCTCGGACAGGTTGAAGAAAAACTGTTTTTT
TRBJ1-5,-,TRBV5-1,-,CASSFDINQPQHF,TGCGCCAGCAGCTTCGATATCAATCAGCCCCAGCATTTT
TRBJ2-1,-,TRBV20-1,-,CSALRNTNEQFF,TGCAGTGCCCTACGAAATACCAATGAGCAGTTCTTC
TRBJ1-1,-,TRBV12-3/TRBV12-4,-,CASSLILANMNTEAFF,TGTGCCAGCAGTTTAATTCTTGCAAACATGAACACTGAAGCTTTCTTT
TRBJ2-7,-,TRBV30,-,CAWSGSKGYEQYF,TGTGCCTGGAGTGGCAGCAAGGGCTACGAGCAGTACTTC
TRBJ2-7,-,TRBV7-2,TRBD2,CASSLGFSGPYEQYF,TGTGCCAGCAGTTTGGGGTTTAGCGGGCCCTACGAGCAGTACTTC
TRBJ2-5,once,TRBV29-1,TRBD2,CSVTLAGGQETQYF,TGCAGCGTCACACTAGCGGGAGGGCAAGAGACCCAGTACTTC
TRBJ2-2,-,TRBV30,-,CAWSGNTGELFF,TGTGCCTGGTCAGGAAACACCGGGGAGCTGTTTTTT
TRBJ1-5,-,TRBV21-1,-,CASSKEGLQPQHF,TGTGCCAGCAGCAAAGAAGGTCTTCAGCCCCAGCATTTT
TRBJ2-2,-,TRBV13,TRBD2,CASSSPRDGTRSSGELFF,TGTGCCAGCAGCTCCCCGCGGGACGGGACTAGAAGTTCCGGGGAGCTGTTTTTT
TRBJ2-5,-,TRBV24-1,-,CATSDAKAAQETQYF,TGTGCCACCAGTGATGCCAAAGCGGCCCAAGAGACCCAGTACTTC
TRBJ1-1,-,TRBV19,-,CASRPRQARTEVFF,TGTGCCAGTAGACCTCGACAAGCGAGGACTGAAGTTTTCTTT
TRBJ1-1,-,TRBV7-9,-,CATSTVNGDTEAFF,TGTGCCACCTCGACGGTTAACGGGGACACTGAAGCTTTCTTT
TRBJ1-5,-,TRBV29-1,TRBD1,CSVVYQGEPQHF,TGCAGCGTTGTATACCAGGGGGAGCCCCAGCATTTT
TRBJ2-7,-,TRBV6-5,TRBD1,CASSRTGDSYEQYF,TGTGCCAGCAGCCGGACAGGGGATTCCTACGAGCAGTACTTC
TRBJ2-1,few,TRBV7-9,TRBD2,CASQLEAGRGNEQFF,TGTGCCAGCCAGCTCGAGGCCGGGAGGGGCAATGAGCAGTTCTTC
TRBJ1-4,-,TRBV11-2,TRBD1,CASSPPGGEGVEKLFF,TGTGCCAGCAGCCCACCAGGGGGGGAGGGTGTCGAAAAACTGTTTTTT
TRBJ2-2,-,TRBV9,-,CASSLGGGELFF,TGTGCCAGCAGCTTAGGAGGAGGGGAGCTGTTTTTT
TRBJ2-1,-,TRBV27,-,CASSFIYLRDYNEQFF,TGTGCCAGCAGTTTCATCTATTTACGGGACTACAATGAGCAGTTCTTC
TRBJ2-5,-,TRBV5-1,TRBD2,CASGPSGGQETQYF,TGCGCCAGCGGCCCTAGCGGGGGCCAAGAGACCCAGTACTTC
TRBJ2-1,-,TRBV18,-,CASSRPRDHNEQFF,TGTGCCAGCTCACGGCCCCGGGATCACAATGAGCAGTTCTTC
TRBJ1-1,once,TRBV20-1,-,CSAPRVQNTEAFF,TGCAGTGCTCCTCGGGTCCAGAACACTGAAGCTTTCTTT
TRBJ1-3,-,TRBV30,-,CAWSLGTAGNTIYF,TGTGCCTGGAGTTTAGGGACGGCTGGAAACACCATATATTTT
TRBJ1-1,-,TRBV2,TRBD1,CASSYIDRGTEAFF,TGTGCCAGCAGTTATATCGACAGGGGGACTGAAGCTTTCTTT
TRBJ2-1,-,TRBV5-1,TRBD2,CASSLAGGPGEQFF,TGCGCCAGCAGCTTGGCGGGAGGGCCGGGTGAGCAGTTCTTC
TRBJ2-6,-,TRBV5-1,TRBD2,CASSLWGLAGVEGANVLTF,TGCGCCAGCAGCTTGTGGGGACTAGCGGGAGTAGAAGGGGCCAACGTCCTGACTTTC
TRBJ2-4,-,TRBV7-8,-,CASSPLAKNIQYF,TGTGCCAGCAGCCCTTTAGCCAAAAACATTCAGTACTTC
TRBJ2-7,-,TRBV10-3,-,CAISGRGSDEQYF,TGTGCCATCAGTGGCCGGGGGAGCGACGAGCAGTACTTC
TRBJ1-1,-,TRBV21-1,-,CASSQRRGANTEAFF,TGTGCCAGCAGCCAGAGAAGGGGGGCGAACACTGAAGCTTTCTTT
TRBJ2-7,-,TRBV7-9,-,CASSRGTSAAEQYF,TGTGCCAGCAGCCGGGGGACCTCCGCAGCCGAGCAGTACTTC
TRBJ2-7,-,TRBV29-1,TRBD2,CSVGAGVRSYEQYF,TGCAGCGTTGGCGCGGGAGTCAGATCCTACGAGCAGTACTTC
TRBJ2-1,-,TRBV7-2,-,CASSRVNEQFF,TGTGCCAGCAGTCGCGTTAATGAGCAGTTCTTC
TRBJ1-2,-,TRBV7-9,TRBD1,CASSSAGTGLKGYTF,TGTGCCAGCAGCTCCGCCGGGACAGGGCTCAAAGGCTACACCTTC
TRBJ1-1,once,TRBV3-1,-,CASSQRGGTNTEAFF,TGTGCCAGCAGCCAAAGAGGAGGGACCAACACTGAAGCTTTCTTT